The 25 T cell receptor beta chains below were found in one sample sequenced in a study of PD-1 blockade in classical Hodgkin lymphoma. All the patients suffered relapse after autologous stem cell transplantation, and brentuximab vedotin exposure differed. Here immunoSEQ multiplex PCR was the method, and the copy in TCRdb shows in-frame clones only, minus some. The profile shows about 97,000 clones, approximately 80% of them singletons. The specimen was peripheral blood mononuclear cells (PBMCs), collected at baseline. These receptors were obtained from a human donor with classical Hodgkin lymphoma.

The chain couples TRBV19 to TRBJ2-5, with D tentatively TRBD2 (6 bases). Trimming stripped 4 bases from V and 0 bases from J, with 6 bases between. The CDR3 has 13 amino acids. Germline CDR1 and CDR2: LNHDA and SQIVND (reference sequence). CDR3 amino acids: CASSRRDQETQYF. Written as DNA, the CDR3 is TGTGCCAGTAGTAGGAGGGACCAAGAGACCCAGTACTTC.

The chain carries TRBV6-5 and TRBJ1-2; D unresolved. The germline gives CDR1 MNHEY, CDR2 SVGAGI. This CDR3 contains 12 residues. V was pared by 4 bases and J by 4 bases, with 7 bases between. CDR3 amino acids: CASSSPIYGYTF. DNA for the CDR3: TGTGCCAGCAGTTCGCCGATCTATGGCTACACCTTC.

This chain links TRBV5-1 with TRBJ2-1, with 12 bases fitting TRBD2. Germline loops: CDR1 SGHRS, CDR2 YFSETQ. The CDR3 runs to 17 residues. The V and J ends lost 3 bases and 9 bases, in that order; junction bases with no gene match: 13. The CDR3 coding sequence is TGCGCCAGCAGCTCCGGACTAGCGGGACCTATACAAGGTGAGCAGTTCTTC. Protein product: CASSSGLAGPIQGEQFF.

This clone has just one count. This chain links TRBV7-9 with TRBJ1-2, with D unresolved. Germline assignment: CDR1 SEHNR and CDR2 FQNEAQ (reference sequence). CDR3 length: 12 residues. The germline V and J ends were trimmed by 5 bases and 3 bases, with 7 bases remaining between them. CDR3 sequence (DNA): TGTGCCAGCAGCATTATGGACTATGGCTACACCTTC. It encodes CASSIMDYGYTF.

The rearrangement links TRBV27 to TRBJ2-2; D may be TRBD1 (6 bases). Per germline, CDR1 MNHEY and CDR2 SMNVEV (reference sequence). The V gene lost 6 bases and the J gene lost 0 bases, with 8 bases spanning the gap. The CDR3 covers 14 residues. The CDR3 DNA follows: TGTGCCAGCAGACAGGGCACGAACACCGGGGAGCTGTTTTTT. Its protein is CASRQGTNTGELFF.

The gene calls are TRBV4-1 and TRBJ1-2, with 8 bases aligning to TRBD1. Germline V CDR1 and CDR2: MGHRA, YSYEKL. The CDR3 runs 15 residues. The J segment lost 0 bases and the V segment lost 2 bases, leaving 2 bases of the junction unmatched. The CDR3 spells CASSQQGASNYGYTF. DNA for the CDR3: TGCGCCAGCAGCCAACAGGGGGCCTCTAACTATGGCTACACCTTC.

The genes are TRBV6-4 and TRBJ2-7; TRBD2 is a possible D gene (5 bases). Per germline, CDR1 MRHNA and CDR2 SNTAGT. This CDR3 is built from 16 residues. Deletions cut 0 bases from V and 1 base from J, with 13 bases between. The CDR3 protein is CASSDSSGKLSYEQYF. In DNA, the CDR3 is TGTGCCAGCAGTGACTCGTCGGGGAAATTATCCTACGAGCAGTACTTC.

This rearrangement joins TRBV30 to TRBJ1-3; 10 bases line up with TRBD1. The germline V gene encodes CDR1 GTSNPN and CDR2 SVGIG (reference sequence). The V and J ends lost 2 bases and 4 bases, in that order; junction bases with no gene match: 5. The CDR3 runs to 15 residues. The CDR3 nucleotides read TGTGCCTGGAGTAGGGGGACAGGGGCCGGAAACACCATATATTTT. Protein: CAWSRGTGAGNTIYF.

The chain carries TRBV10-3 and TRBJ2-5; possible D gene TRBD2, 6 bases. The germline CDR1 and CDR2 sequences are ENHRY and SYGVKD. V lost 0 bases to trimming and J lost 4 bases, with 6 bases between them. The CDR3 runs 13 residues. The CDR3: CAISESGGETQYF. DNA for the CDR3: TGTGCCATCAGTGAGTCGGGGGGAGAGACCCAGTACTTC.

The chain employs TRBV18 and TRBJ1-4; 8 bases line up with TRBD1. The CDR3 sequence is 16 residues long. V gave up 3 bases and J gave up 7 bases; unmatched junction bases: 10. CDR1 KGHSH and CDR2 LQKENI come from the germline V gene. The CDR3 DNA reads as TGTGCCAGCTCACCCGACAGGGGCCTAACCCTTGAAAAACTGTTTTTT. Protein product: CASSPDRGLTLEKLFF.

This clone was observed a handful of times. V usage is TRBV4-1 and J usage is TRBJ1-2; TRBD1 aligns across 7 bases. V dropped 3 bases and J dropped 2; count of bases not matched to a gene: 6. This CDR3 spans 15 amino acids. The germline CDR1 and CDR2 sequences are MGHRA and YSYEKL. The CDR3 reads CASSQTGTQNYGYTF. The CDR3 coding sequence is TGCGCCAGCAGCCAGACAGGGACGCAAAACTATGGCTACACCTTC.

This chain uses TRBV6-5 with TRBJ2-2, with a tentative D call TRBD1 (5 bases). From germline, CDR1 is MNHEY and CDR2 SVGAGI. The CDR3 is 15 residues long. Trimming took 2 bases from V and 1 from J, leaving 8 bases between them. In DNA form, the CDR3 reads TGTGCCAGCAGTTACGACAGCCTGAACACCGGGGAGCTGTTTTTT. Protein sequence: CASSYDSLNTGELFF.

As concerns this clone: The sample carries other DNA sequences with the same CDR3. DNA for the CDR3: TGTGCCAGCAGTTACTCCCTAGAAGAGACCCAGTACTTC. It codes for CASSYSLEETQYF. The chain carries TRBV6-5 and TRBJ2-5; D is unresolved. Per the germline V gene, CDR1 is MNHEY and CDR2 is SVGAGI. The CDR3 consists of 13 residues. Trimming took 0 bases from V and 3 from J, leaving 5 bases between them.

V usage is TRBV7-9 and J usage is TRBJ2-3; TRBD2 aligns across 7 bases. Looked up from germline, CDR1 is SEHNR and CDR2 is FQNEAQ (reference sequence). V lost 4 bases to trimming and J lost 1 base; unmatched junction nucleotides: 2. The CDR3 sequence is 14 residues long. The CDR3 spells CASSSSGRTDTQYF. CDR3 DNA: TGTGCCAGCAGCTCTAGCGGACGCACAGATACGCAGTATTTT.

CDR3 in amino acids: CASSERDRGLRGYTF. The DNA of the CDR3 is TGTGCCAGCAGTGAGCGGGACAGGGGCCTTCGAGGCTACACCTTC. V usage is TRBV6-6 and J usage is TRBJ1-2; 10 bases match TRBD1. From germline, CDR1 is MNHNY and CDR2 SVGAGI (reference sequence). The CDR3 contains 15 residues. V lost 5 bases, J lost 8 bases, and 11 bases stayed unmatched.

This clone was seen only a few times. V and J are TRBV18 and TRBJ2-1; 9 bases fit TRBD1. J was trimmed by 5 bases and V by 3 bases; bases with no gene match: 8. From germline, CDR1 is KGHSH and CDR2 LQKENI. The CDR3 totals 16 residues. CDR3 loop: CASSPVGTGSNNEQFF. CDR3 coding DNA: TGTGCCAGCTCACCGGTAGGGACAGGGAGTAACAATGAGCAGTTCTTC.

The chain uses TRBV9 and TRBJ2-2, with D possibly being TRBD1 or TRBD2 (5 bases each). Between the trimmed V and J ends, which lost 4 bases and 5 bases, there was a span of 15 bases. Looked up from germline, CDR1 is SGDLS and CDR2 is YYNGEE. This CDR3 has 15 residues. DNA for the CDR3: TGTGCCAGCAGCTCCTCCTGGTGGGGGACCGGGGAGCTGTTTTTT. Translating it yields CASSSSWWGTGELFF.

This chain connects TRBV7-2 to TRBJ1-2; no clear D gene. This CDR3 region has 12 residues. V was cut by 0 bases and J by 4 bases, with 3 bases left in between. Per germline, CDR1 SGHTA and CDR2 FQGNSA. DNA of the CDR3: TGTGCCAGCAGCTTAGCCAGCTATGGCTACACCTTC. Translated: CASSLASYGYTF.

This sequence joins TRBV12-2 and TRBJ1-2. TRBV12-2 is recorded as a pseudogene. The CDR3 length is 13 residues. CDR3 amino acids: CASRPAGKDGYTF. In DNA, the CDR3 is TGTGCAAGTCGCCCGGCGGGGAAGGATGGCTACACCTTC.

The chain links TRBV30 to TRBJ2-1, with D unresolved. The CDR3 contains 14 residues. CDR1 and CDR2 from the germline V gene are GTSNPN and SVGIG (reference sequence). V was clipped by 0 bases and J by 7 bases, with 13 bases between them. The CDR3 reads CAWSVSVLANEQFF. Written as DNA, the CDR3 is TGTGCCTGGAGTGTTTCGGTTTTGGCGAATGAGCAGTTCTTC.

The gene calls are TRBV7-6 and TRBJ2-1; D is undetermined. Trimming took off 5 bases at V and 0 bases at J, with 14 bases between the two ends. The CDR3 consists of 16 residues. Germline CDR1 SGHVS, CDR2 FNYEAQ. CDR3 residues: CASSARTGSSYNEQFF. Written as DNA, the CDR3 is TGTGCCAGCAGCGCCAGGACGGGCAGCTCCTACAATGAGCAGTTCTTC.

This rearrangement joins TRBV21-1 to TRBJ2-7; TRBD2, the table's D call, was not compared with the DNA. TRBV21-1 corresponds to a pseudogene. CDR3 size: 14 residues. The CDR3 nucleotides are TGTGCCAGCAGCAAAGGTGGCAGCGAAAACGAGCAGTACTTC. Its protein product is CASSKGGSENEQYF.

This clone appeared a single time. This chain connects TRBV19 to TRBJ1-4, with 9 bases lining up with TRBD1. With V trimmed by 5 bases and J by 8 bases, 9 bases remained unmatched. The germline gives CDR1 LNHDA, CDR2 SQIVND (reference sequence). The length of the CDR3 is 15 residues. The CDR3 spells CASSSPRDRVEKLFF. CDR3 nucleotides: TGTGCCAGTAGTTCCCCCCGGGACAGGGTAGAAAAACTGTTTTTT.

CDR3 loop: CASSLKGGLAGGRAYEQYF. CDR3 nucleotides: TGTGCCAGCAGCTTAAAAGGGGGACTAGCGGGAGGGAGGGCCTACGAGCAGTACTTC. The rearrangement joins TRBV7-2 to TRBJ2-7, with 16 bases matching TRBD2. J lost 2 bases, V lost 2 bases, and 9 bases had no gene match. The CDR3 sequence is 19 residues long. Germline V CDR1 and CDR2: SGHTA, FQGNSA.

The CDR3 DNA is TGTGCCAGCAGTGAACAAGGGCTGATCGGCGGCTACACCTTC. It specifies CASSEQGLIGGYTF. The chain couples TRBV6-4 to TRBJ1-2; D ambiguous. The ends were cut back, 3 bases at V and 8 bases at J, with 16 bases in the middle. There are 14 residues in the CDR3. Looked up from germline, CDR1 is MRHNA and CDR2 is SNTAGT.